A single sample gave rise to the 28 T cell receptor beta chains below, sequenced in a study of T cell responses to AZD1222 COVID-19 vaccine (dated by TCRdb to the early 2020s). Explained via the paper, the time point label denotes: baseline before first vaccination. Library prep was done by the immunoSEQ multiplex PCR assay. Entries here come from immuneACCESS through TCRdb and include only in-frame sequences with V and J called. Some clones fail to appear in such tables; in the studies checked, an unresolved V gene covers under half of the shortfall, and the cause of the remainder is unknown. The sample records some 140,000 clones, roughly 90% of which are singletons. The ten largest clonotypes hold 18% of the sample. This material consisted of peripheral blood, taken on day 0 of AZD1222 vaccination. Receptor source: an adult in good health.

J is TRBJ1-5 and V is TRBV27; unclear D gene. Germline CDR1 reads MNHEY; CDR2 reads SMNVEV (reference sequence). Deletions cut 2 bases from V and 3 bases from J, with 8 bases between. The CDR3 sequence is 14 residues long. CDR3 nucleotides: TGTGCCAGCAGTTTACAGGCGATCAATCAGCCCCAGCATTTT. Translating gives CASSLQAINQPQHF.

V usage is TRBV5-4 and J usage is TRBJ1-1, with 7 positions matching TRBD1. Trimming cost V 1 base and J 3 bases; bases outside gene matches: 0. From germline, CDR1 is SGHNT and CDR2 YYREEE (reference sequence). CDR3 size: 13 residues. The CDR3 spells CASSLTGDTEAFF. DNA for the CDR3: TGTGCCAGCAGCTTGACAGGGGACACTGAAGCTTTCTTT.

For the CDR3, the DNA is TGCGCCAGCAGCCCTGGGGCCAACGTCCTGACTTTC. Residues: CASSPGANVLTF. The J gene is TRBJ2-6, the V gene TRBV4-1; D not certain. Deletions cut 4 bases from V and 2 bases from J, with 0 bases between. This CDR3 comprises 12 residues. Germline assignment: CDR1 MGHRA and CDR2 YSYEKL.

The genes are TRBV7-6 and TRBJ1-4; no definite D call. Trimming stripped 0 bases from V and 5 bases from J, with 13 bases between. Germline assignment: CDR1 SGHVS and CDR2 FNYEAQ. The CDR3 runs to 16 residues. CDR3 nucleotide sequence: TGTGCCAGCAGCTTAGCTTTGGGTCAGTTAAATGAAAAACTGTTTTTT. It translates to CASSLALGQLNEKLFF.

The table lists this clone with a count of one. The chain carries TRBV3-1 (or the pseudogene TRBV3-2) and TRBJ2-1, with D perhaps matching TRBD2 (6 bases). With 4 bases removed from V and 2 bases from J, the gap between germline ends came to 12 bases. The CDR3 is 15 amino acids. Germline V gene sequence: CDR1 LGHDT, CDR2 YNNKEL (reference sequence). DNA of the CDR3: TGTGCCAGCAGCCTCGGGGGAGACGCCTACAATGAGCAGTTCTTC. Its protein product is CASSLGGDAYNEQFF.

This chain uses TRBV12-3 or TRBV12-4 with TRBJ1-6; D is possibly TRBD1 (5 bases). Deletions cut 6 bases from V and 10 bases from J, with 13 bases between. There are 13 residues in the CDR3. CDR3 amino acids: CASSLDIGSPLHF. CDR3 sequence (DNA): TGTGCCAGCAGCCTGGACATAGGGTCACCCCTCCACTTT.

The chain links TRBV6-5 to TRBJ1-1; 9 positions match TRBD1. CDR1 and CDR2 (germline): MNHEY, SVGAGI. This CDR3 has 13 amino acids. CDR3 residues: CASRDRAFTEAFF. As DNA, the CDR3 is TGTGCGTCCAGGGACAGGGCTTTCACTGAAGCTTTCTTT.

The chain is built from TRBV5-6 and TRBJ1-5; D is unclear. The CDR3 is made up of 13 amino acids. Germline CDR1 reads SGHDT; CDR2 reads YYEEEE. V lost 4 bases, J lost 5 bases, and 10 bases lay in between. The CDR3 bases are TGTGCCAGCAGCCTCCTGGGTGATCAGCCCCAGCATTTT. As protein: CASSLLGDQPQHF.

The chain carries TRBV11-1 and TRBJ1-1; D uncertain. Germline CDR1 reads SGHAT; CDR2 reads FQDESV (reference sequence). The germline V and J ends were trimmed by 7 bases and 2 bases, with 14 bases remaining between them. The CDR3 runs to 14 residues. The CDR3 DNA sequence: TGTGCCAGCACCACCGACGGTTTTAACACTGAAGCTTTCTTT. Translated, it gives CASTTDGFNTEAFF.

The chain joins TRBV5-1 to TRBJ1-4, with a weak D call TRBD1 (5 bases). The germline V and J ends were trimmed by 0 bases and 7 bases, with 10 bases remaining between them. Looked up from germline, CDR1 is SGHRS and CDR2 is YFSETQ. The CDR3 totals 14 residues. The CDR3 DNA follows: TGCGCCAGCAGCTTGGGGGACGGACGTGAAAAACTGTTTTTT. The encoded protein is CASSLGDGREKLFF.

The V and J genes are TRBV3-1 (or the pseudogene TRBV3-2) and TRBJ2-3; D is perhaps TRBD1 (5 bases). This CDR3 is built from 15 residues. The V end was cut by 0 bases, the J end by 6 bases, with 13 bases between. Germline lookup yields CDR1 LGHDT and CDR2 YNNKEL (reference sequence). The CDR3, as DNA: TGTGCCAGCAGCCAAGATCTCCAGGGTATGGATACGCAGTATTTT. It codes for CASSQDLQGMDTQYF.

This chain links TRBV28 with TRBJ1-5, with 7 bases fitting TRBD1. With V trimmed by 3 bases and J by 7 bases, 12 bases remained unmatched. This CDR3 contains 16 residues. Per germline, CDR1 MDHEN and CDR2 SYDVKM. CDR3 sequence (DNA): TGTGCCAGCAGTTTTCTATCAGGGGGGATTCCGCAGCCCCAGCATTTT. Residues: CASSFLSGGIPQPQHF.

The rearrangement links TRBV24-1 to TRBJ2-2, with 12 bases lining up with TRBD1. This CDR3 is built from 17 residues. V dropped 5 bases and J dropped 7; count of bases not matched to a gene: 10. The germline gives CDR1 KGHDR, CDR2 SFDVKD. The CDR3 nucleotides read TGTGCCACCAGTGCCACAGGGGGACAGGGGGCGGTCGGGGAGCTGTTTTTT. As protein: CATSATGGQGAVGELFF.

The J gene is TRBJ2-7, the V gene TRBV6-5; no reliable D call. This CDR3 is 14 amino acids long. Germline assignment: CDR1 MNHEY and CDR2 SVGAGI. V was trimmed by 0 bases and J by 3 bases, leaving 9 bases between them. The CDR3 DNA sequence: TGTGCCAGCAGTTACTCCCCATTTAACTACGAGCAGTACTTC. Its protein is CASSYSPFNYEQYF.

The sample holds one count of this clone. The V gene is TRBV23-1, the J gene TRBJ2-5, with a weak D call TRBD1 (6 bases). TRBV23-1 is an open reading frame whose function is uncertain. Deletions cut 5 bases from V and 3 bases from J, with 10 bases between. CDR3 length: 13 residues. The CDR3 is CASSDRQEETQYF. CDR3 in DNA: TGCGCCAGCAGTGACCGACAGGAAGAGACCCAGTACTTC.

This rearrangement joins TRBV19 to TRBJ2-5; D may be TRBD1 (5 bases). The germline gives CDR1 LNHDA, CDR2 SQIVND (reference sequence). The CDR3 runs 15 residues. The V end lost 4 bases, the J end lost 2 bases, and 14 bases lay between the germline ends. The DNA for the CDR3 is TGTGCCAGTAGTAGCCGACAGTCCCGACAAGAGACCCAGTACTTC. Translation gives CASSSRQSRQETQYF.

To note about this clone: Within the sample, other DNA sequences also encode this same CDR3. The V call is TRBV5-1, the J call TRBJ1-1; TRBD1 might be the D (5 bases). The germline gives CDR1 SGHRS, CDR2 YFSETQ. The CDR3 is 13 residues long. The V end lost 0 bases, the J end lost 4 bases, and 7 bases lay between the germline ends. CDR3 DNA: TGCGCCAGCAGCTTGGGGGACGGCACTGAAGCTTTCTTT. Translated, it gives CASSLGDGTEAFF.

This chain uses TRBV27 with TRBJ1-4; 7 bases are a match to TRBD1. Germline V gives CDR1 MNHEY, CDR2 SMNVEV (reference sequence). V lost 7 bases and J lost 3; bases outside the gene matches: 5. The CDR3 is made up of 14 amino acids. CDR3 region: CASKTTGPNEKLFF. Here the CDR3 DNA reads TGTGCCAGCAAGACGACAGGGCCTAATGAAAAACTGTTTTTT. Combining the CDR3 with reference TRBV27 and TRBJ1-4 gives the whole variable domain EAQVTQNPRYLITVTGKKLTVTCSQNMNHEYMSWYRQDPGLGLRQIYYSMNVEVTDKGDVPEGYKVSRKEKRNFPLILESPSPNQTSLYFCASKTTGPNEKLFFGSGTQLSVL.

The chain combines TRBV27 with TRBJ2-7; no reliable D call. This CDR3 has 13 residues. Between the trimmed V and J ends, which lost 6 bases and 3 bases, there was a span of 12 bases. The germline V gene has CDR1 MNHEY and CDR2 SMNVEV (reference sequence). The CDR3 DNA sequence: TGTGCCAGCAGAGAAGGGTCTTACTACGAGCAGTACTTC. This gives the protein CASREGSYYEQYF.

This chain connects TRBV6-1 to TRBJ1-2; 9 positions agree with TRBD1. Per germline, CDR1 MNHNS and CDR2 SASEGT. The CDR3 is 19 residues long. V gave up 3 bases and J gave up 3 bases; unmatched junction bases: 17. In DNA, the CDR3 is TGTGCCAGCAGTGATGGTGGGCGGACAGGGGCCAGGGGGTACTATGGCTACACCTTC. This gives the protein CASSDGGRTGARGYYGYTF.

The DNA of the CDR3 is TGTGCCAGCATTCCGGACAGGGAGCAGCCCCAGCATTTT. This codes for CASIPDREQPQHF. The V and J genes are TRBV6-5 and TRBJ1-5, with 8 bases that match TRBD1. CDR3 length: 13 amino acids. V shed 7 bases, J shed 7 bases, and the junction held 6 bases outside the gene matches. In germline, CDR1 is MNHEY, CDR2 SVGAGI.

The chain uses TRBV9 and TRBJ1-2; 8 nucleotides match TRBD1. Germline V CDR1 and CDR2: SGDLS, YYNGEE. Germline trimming cut 4 bases from V and 7 bases from J; bases unmatched to any gene: 3. The CDR3 is 12 residues long. The CDR3 loop reads CASSRQGSGYTF. Written as DNA, the CDR3 is TGTGCCAGCAGCCGACAGGGGTCTGGCTACACCTTC.

The V call is TRBV27, the J call TRBJ1-2, with D unresolved. Germline V gives CDR1 MNHEY, CDR2 SMNVEV (reference sequence). This CDR3 is built from 14 residues. V was clipped by 3 bases and J by 0 bases, with 8 bases between them. As DNA, the CDR3 is TGTGCCAGCAGTTTTCGTAAAGCTAACTATGGCTACACCTTC. Amino acid sequence: CASSFRKANYGYTF.

This clone was seen only a few times. The CDR3 nucleotides read TGTGCCTGGATCCCCCACAGGGGCTGGAATACGCAGTATTTT. Translated: CAWIPHRGWNTQYF. The chain uses TRBV30 and TRBJ2-3; 7 nucleotides align to TRBD1. The CDR3 sequence is 14 residues long. V lost 4 bases and J lost 7; bases outside the gene matches: 11. From germline, CDR1 is GTSNPN and CDR2 SVGIG (reference sequence).

Worth noting for this clone: Other nucleotide sequences from this sample produce the same CDR3. The gene calls are TRBV30 and TRBJ1-6; D uncertain. Germline V lookup: CDR1 GTSNPN, CDR2 SVGIG (reference sequence). The CDR3 has 15 amino acids. The V and J ends lost 1 base and 0 bases respectively, with 7 bases between them. CDR3 in DNA: TGTGCCTGGAGTGGAGGGAGCTCCTATAATTCACCCCTCCACTTT. It specifies CAWSGGSSYNSPLHF.

The V call is TRBV5-1, the J call TRBJ2-1, with D tentatively TRBD2 (6 bases). The CDR3 is 16 residues long. Germline V CDR1 and CDR2: SGHRS, YFSETQ. The V and J ends lost 0 bases and 8 bases respectively, with 18 bases between them. The CDR3 DNA reads TGCGCCAGCAGCTTGGCCCTGCGGGATCTTGGGGATGAGCAGTTCTTC. Amino acid sequence: CASSLALRDLGDEQFF. The full variable domain, its missing parts supplied by reference TRBV5-1 and TRBJ2-1, is KAGVTQTPRYLIKTRGQQVTLSCSPISGHRSVSWYQQTPGQGLQFLFEYFSETQRNKGNFPGRFSGRQFSNSRSEMNVSTLELGDSALYLCASSLALRDLGDEQFFGPGTRLTVL.

CDR3 protein: CASSLYAGTGSQPQHF. CDR3 DNA sequence: TGTGCCAGCAGTTTGTACGCCGGGACAGGGTCTCAGCCCCAGCATTTT. The chain joins TRBV27 to TRBJ1-5, with 9 bases matching TRBD1. V lost 3 bases and J lost 6; bases outside the gene matches: 9. This CDR3 spans 16 amino acids. CDR1 and CDR2 (germline): MNHEY, SMNVEV (reference sequence).

The J gene is TRBJ1-3, the V gene TRBV18; D gene uncertain. The CDR3 is 13 residues long. Germline CDR1 KGHSH, CDR2 LQKENI. V lost 0 bases and J 6 bases, leaving 6 bases between the germline ends. The DNA of the CDR3 is TGTGCCAGCTCACCACCAGGAGCAAACACCATATATTTT. It translates to CASSPPGANTIYF.